The 14 T cell receptor beta chains reported below all come from one sample, sequenced in a study of blood T cell repertoires in COVID-19. Data came from immunoSEQ multiplex PCR; TCRdb stores just in-frame clones and leaves some out. The sample consists of about 78,000 clones, roughly 91% of them appearing once. Input material: peripheral blood. The source is a woman between 50 and 59 years old in a cohort sampled during active COVID-19.

The V and J genes are TRBV28 and TRBJ2-7; D is perhaps TRBD2 (5 bases). Between the trimmed V and J ends, which lost 8 bases and 5 bases, there was a span of 13 bases. The CDR3 has 12 residues. Germline V gene lookup returns CDR1 MDHEN and CDR2 SYDVKM. This CDR3 reads CASAGLGDEQYF. The CDR3, as DNA: TGTGCCAGCGCGGGCCTCGGGGACGAGCAGTACTTC. Filled out from reference TRBV28 and TRBJ2-7, the complete variable domain reads DVKVTQSSRYLVKRTGEKVFLECVQDMDHENMFWYRQDPGLGLRLIYFSYDVKMKEKGDIPEGYSVSREKKERFSLILESASTNQTSMYLCASAGLGDEQYFGPGTRLTVT.

The rearrangement links TRBV30 to TRBJ1-3; TRBD1 is a possible D gene (5 bases). The CDR3 totals 13 residues. Germline CDR1 and CDR2: GTSNPN and SVGIG (reference sequence). V lost 7 bases and J lost 0, with 10 bases in between. CDR3 coding DNA: TGTGCCTCCCAGACAGTCTCTGGAAACACCATATATTTT. This gives the protein CASQTVSGNTIYF.

The CDR3 loop reads CAIGPGDEQYF. The DNA of the CDR3 is TGTGCCATCGGGCCCGGGGACGAGCAGTACTTC. This chain links TRBV10-3 with TRBJ2-7, with TRBD2 as a possible D gene (5 bases). V lost 8 bases and J lost 5, with 10 bases in between. CDR3 length: 11 amino acids. Germline V gene sequence: CDR1 ENHRY, CDR2 SYGVKD.

V is TRBV7-3 and J is TRBJ2-1; D is unresolved. The CDR3 has 14 amino acids. V was trimmed by 5 bases and J by 3 bases, leaving 11 bases between them. Germline V gives CDR1 SGHTA, CDR2 FQGTGA. As DNA, the CDR3 is TGTGCCAGCAGCCAAGACTCGAACTACAATGAGCAGTTCTTC. Translating gives CASSQDSNYNEQFF.

J is TRBJ2-1 and V is TRBV4-1, with a tentative D call TRBD2 (5 bases). Germline-derived CDR1 and CDR2 are MGHRA and YSYEKL. This CDR3 has 14 residues. The V end lost 0 bases, the J end lost 6 bases, and 9 bases lay between the germline ends. CDR3 nucleotide sequence: TGCGCCAGCAGCCAAGAATCGAGCGGCAATGAGCAGTTCTTC. Its protein product is CASSQESSGNEQFF.

This clone was seen only once. The CDR3, as DNA: TGTGCCAGCAGCGTAGAAAGAGCGGGAAGGAATGAGCAGTTCTTC. It specifies CASSVERAGRNEQFF. V is TRBV9 and J is TRBJ2-1, with 7 bases matching TRBD2. Germline V CDR1 and CDR2: SGDLS, YYNGEE. V lost 0 bases to trimming and J lost 7 bases; unmatched junction nucleotides: 7. The CDR3 is 15 amino acids.

This clone was counted once. The rearrangement links TRBV18 to TRBJ2-3; TRBD1 matches at 7 bases. Trimming cost V 0 bases and J 3 bases; bases outside gene matches: 6. The germline CDR1 and CDR2 sequences are KGHSH and LQKENI. The CDR3 covers 16 residues. The CDR3 loop reads CASSPPRQGVTDTQYF. CDR3 in DNA: TGTGCCAGCTCACCACCGCGCCAGGGGGTAACAGATACGCAGTATTTT.

The V and J genes are TRBV3-1 (or the pseudogene TRBV3-2) and TRBJ2-1; 14 bases are shared with TRBD2. The CDR3 is made up of 16 amino acids. Germline CDR1 and CDR2: LGHDT and YNNKEL (reference sequence). V gave up 7 bases and J gave up 3 bases; unmatched junction bases: 5. The CDR3 region is CASTLTSGGVYNEQFF. The CDR3 region has the DNA TGTGCCAGCACCCTGACTAGCGGGGGGGTCTACAATGAGCAGTTCTTC.

The genes are TRBV5-6 and TRBJ2-1, with 13 bases fitting TRBD2. This CDR3 region has 17 residues. Germline loops: CDR1 SGHDT, CDR2 YYEEEE. V shed 4 bases and J 0 bases; nucleotides not matched to a gene: 4. CDR3: CASSLRTSGSSYNEQFF. The CDR3 DNA reads TGTGCCAGCAGCCTACGGACTAGCGGGAGCTCCTACAATGAGCAGTTCTTC.

V usage is TRBV27 and J usage is TRBJ2-1, with 8 nucleotides matching TRBD2. CDR3 size: 16 residues. Germline values: CDR1 MNHEY, CDR2 SMNVEV (reference sequence). After removal of 3 bases from V and 4 bases from J, the junction contained 8 bases not matched to a gene. In nucleotides, the CDR3 is TGTGCCAGCAGTTTTGGCCAGCGGGAGAGGTACAATGAGCAGTTCTTC. As protein: CASSFGQRERYNEQFF.

This clone was counted only a few times. The genes are TRBV5-8 and TRBJ2-1; no clear D. CDR1 and CDR2 from the germline V gene are SGHTS and YDEGEE. This CDR3 has 13 amino acids. V gave up 4 bases and J gave up 6 bases, with 11 bases separating them. CDR3 loop: CASSVFRGNEQFF. The CDR3 coding sequence is TGTGCCAGCAGCGTATTTCGCGGCAATGAGCAGTTCTTC.

DNA of the CDR3: TGTGCCAGCAGAAAGGCGGGGGTTGTGGCCAAAAACATTCAGTACTTC. As protein: CASRKAGVVAKNIQYF. The rearrangement uses TRBV28 and TRBJ2-4; 7 bases agree with TRBD2. The germline CDR1 and CDR2 sequences are MDHEN and SYDVKM. J was trimmed by 1 base and V by 6 bases; bases with no gene match: 9. This CDR3 is 16 amino acids long.

The chain uses TRBV3-1 (or the pseudogene TRBV3-2) and TRBJ2-1; perhaps TRBD2 as D (6 bases). The germline V gene encodes CDR1 LGHDT and CDR2 YNNKEL (reference sequence). V lost 1 base to trimming and J lost 7 bases, with 11 bases between them. The CDR3 is 14 amino acids. CDR3 coding DNA: TGTGCCAGCAGCCAAGGGGTGGGAGGAAATGAGCAGTTCTTC. Translated: CASSQGVGGNEQFF.

The chain is built from TRBV9 and TRBJ2-3; D uncertain. The V end was cut by 0 bases, the J end by 0 bases, with 8 bases between. Germline V gives CDR1 SGDLS, CDR2 YYNGEE. This CDR3 has 15 residues. The CDR3 DNA sequence: TGTGCCAGCAGCGTAGAGCTACCTAGCACAGATACGCAGTATTTT. It codes for CASSVELPSTDTQYF.